This is a list of T cell receptor beta chains from one sample in a study of human T cells and chemical hapten exposure. From the RACE reads, TCRdb called clonotypes with MiXCR, one entry per CDR3 protein. The table has some 200,000 distinct CDR3 sequences, about 31% seen once. Source: whole blood, taken in connection with sensitization to the hapten diphenylcyclopropenone (DPC). The receptors were gathered from a young woman with alopecia areata. Some clones in this sample may be carry-over from other donors' samples. Each CDR3 is given with its conserved first and last residue. The D gene is left open where the match is weak. Size tells how often a clone was seen (once, few, many) or the class of an expanded clone, and some rows leave it out.

CDR3 protein	CDR3 DNA	CDR3 length	J gene	D gene	clone size	V gene
CASSLGLSNWGYTF	TGTGCCAGCAGTTTGGGACTCTCTAATTGGGGCTACACCTTC	14	TRBJ1-2	NA	NA	TRBV28
CSARVGQSNSPLHF	TGCAGTGCTAGAGTTGGCCAGAGTAATTCACCCCTCCACTTT	14	TRBJ1-6	NA	few	TRBV20-1
CSAGGGNSIREQYF	TGCAGCGCCGGGGGAGGTAATAGTATACGCGAGCAGTACTTC	14	TRBJ2-7	NA	NA	TRBV29-1
CASRIGKGGNEKLFF	TGTGCCAGCAGAATTGGGAAGGGCGGTAATGAAAAACTGTTTTTT	15	TRBJ1-4	NA	NA	TRBV7-2
CASSVLWGDPTDTQYF	TGTGCCAGCAGCGTCTTATGGGGGGATCCCACAGATACGCAGTATTTT	16	TRBJ2-3	NA	many	TRBV7-2
CSVGQRLVGEQFF	TGCAGCGTAGGACAGCGTTTAGTAGGTGAGCAGTTCTTC	13	TRBJ2-1	NA	NA	TRBV29-1
CATSKDRRSYEQYF	TGTGCCACCAGCAAGGACAGGCGATCCTACGAGCAGTACTTC	14	TRBJ2-7	TRBD1	NA	TRBV15
CASTDRGSPLHF	TGTGCCAGCACGGACAGGGGTTCACCCCTCCACTTT	12	TRBJ1-6	TRBD1	few	TRBV28
CASSVRGGTEAFF	TGTGCCAGCAGCGTTCGAGGGGGCACTGAAGCTTTCTTT	13	TRBJ1-1	NA	NA	TRBV7-8
CASSRFLMTHRPGANVLTF	TGTGCCAGCAGTCGGTTTCTTATGACTCACCGGCCTGGGGCCAACGTCCTGACTTTC	19	TRBJ2-6	NA	NA	TRBV6-2/TRBV6-3